These T cell receptor beta chains were read from a single sample in a study of Ad26.COV2.S vaccination and SARS-CoV-2 variants. Method: immunoSEQ multiplex PCR; TCRdb's copy keeps in-frame clones and lacks some. This sample has about 280,000 clones; more than 75% occur once, and the top ten carry approximately 3.3%. The material sequenced was peripheral blood, taken in a trial of Ad26.COV2.S vaccine versus placebo. The origin of the receptors is a person between 18 and 65 years old who received the Ad26.COV2.S COVID-19 vaccine or a placebo. Each CDR3 is given with its conserved first and last residue. D genes are given only for firm matches. Size tells how often a clone was seen (once, few, many) or the class of an expanded clone, and some rows leave it out.

abundance | d_gene | j_gene | v_gene | CDR3nt | CDR3aa
- | TRBD1 | TRBJ1-1 | TRBV2 | TGTGCCAGCATCAGGGGGGGGAACACTGAAGCTTTCTTT | CASIRGGNTEAFF
- | TRBD1 | TRBJ1-1 | TRBV6-4 | TGTGCCAGCAGAGAGCAACAGGGGAGCACTGAAGCTTTCTTT | CASREQQGSTEAFF
few | - | TRBJ2-3 | TRBV30 | TGTGCCTGGACAGGGGATACAGATACGCAGTATTTT | CAWTGDTDTQYF
- | - | TRBJ1-5 | TRBV7-3 | TGTGCCAGCAGCTTAACCGGGGGCAACAATCAGCCCCAGCATTTT | CASSLTGGNNQPQHF
- | - | TRBJ2-5 | TRBV5-1 | TGCGCCAGCAGCGCCAACCAAGAGACCCAGTACTTC | CASSANQETQYF
- | - | TRBJ1-3 | TRBV2 | TGTGCCAGCAGTCTGAAGAGGGGCCACAGGGTCGTTGGAAACACCATATATTTT | CASSLKRGHRVVGNTIYF
- | TRBD2 | TRBJ2-5 | TRBV7-8 | TGTGCCAGCAGCCCTGGACTAGCCCTACACCGCAAACAAGAGACCCAGTACTTC | CASSPGLALHRKQETQYF
- | - | TRBJ2-1 | TRBV11-2 | TGTGCCAGCGACGGGTGGAATGAGCAGTTCTTC | CASDGWNEQFF
- | TRBD1 | TRBJ2-7 | TRBV6-5 | TGTGCCAGCAGTTATAGGGACAGGGGGCGTTACGAGCAGTACTTC | CASSYRDRGRYEQYF
- | - | TRBJ2-1 | TRBV7-2 | TGTGCCAGCAGCTTACAGGGAGGCTATGAGCAGTTCTTC | CASSLQGGYEQFF
once | TRBD1 | TRBJ1-1 | TRBV18 | TGTGCCAGCTCACCAATAGCAGGGGGATTGGGGAACACTGAAGCTTTCTTT | CASSPIAGGLGNTEAFF
- | TRBD2 | TRBJ2-1 | TRBV6-5 | TGTGCCAGCAGCCTAGCGGGGGGCAATGAGCAGTTCTTC | CASSLAGGNEQFF
- | - | TRBJ2-7 | TRBV5-8 | TGTGCCAGCAGCACCAGGGGTCACGAGTACTTC | CASSTRGHEYF
- | TRBD2 | TRBJ2-1 | TRBV6-5 | TGTGCCAGCAGTCCCGGGGGGAAGCAGTTCTTC | CASSPGGKQFF
- | TRBD1 | TRBJ2-7 | TRBV9 | TGTGCCAGCAGCAAGAGGGGACAGGGGTTCGAGCAGTACTTC | CASSKRGQGFEQYF
- | - | TRBJ1-5 | TRBV19 | TGTGCCAGTAAATCGTGGGAATCCGTTCCGGGGCAGCCCCAGCATTTT | CASKSWESVPGQPQHF
- | TRBD1 | TRBJ1-2 | TRBV4-2 | TGTGCCAGCAGCCAAGACGGACGACAGGGCCAAAACTATGGCTACACCTTC | CASSQDGRQGQNYGYTF
few | - | TRBJ1-6 | TRBV5-1 | TGCGCCAGCAGCTGGGGGCAAGGCCAAGGTTCACCCCTCCACTTT | CASSWGQGQGSPLHF
- | - | TRBJ2-1 | TRBV4-3 | TGCGCCAGCAGCCGACCGGGACACTTCAATGAGCAGTTCTTC | CASSRPGHFNEQFF
- | - | TRBJ2-3 | TRBV27 | TGTGCCAGCAGTTCGCGACCGGGACTTAGCACAGATACGCAGTATTTT | CASSSRPGLSTDTQYF
- | - | TRBJ2-1 | TRBV5-1 | TGCGCCAGCACCTACCTGGTCGGGAGCCAATACAATGAGCAGTTCTTC | CASTYLVGSQYNEQFF
- | TRBD1 | TRBJ1-4 | TRBV11-3 | TGTGCCAGCAGCTTACCCCGAACCTCAACAGGGGGCGGGTGTGAAAAACTGTTTTTT | CASSLPRTSTGGGCEKLFF
- | - | TRBJ2-3 | TRBV9 | TGTGCCAGCACCAGAGGGGATACGCAGTATTTT | CASTRGDTQYF
once | - | TRBJ1-1 | TRBV6-5 | TGTGCCAGCGGGCGACAGCTGAACACTGAAGCTTTCTTT | CASGRQLNTEAFF
- | - | TRBJ1-1 | TRBV5-4 | TGTGCCAGCAGCGCCGGAGGCACTGAAGCTTTCTTT | CASSAGGTEAFF
- | - | TRBJ1-1 | TRBV9 | TGTGCCAGCAGCGAACAGGGGAACACTGAAGCTTTCTTT | CASSEQGNTEAFF
- | - | TRBJ2-5 | TRBV11-2 | TGTGCCAGCAGCGATAGGGAGCAAGAGACCCAGTACTTC | CASSDREQETQYF
few | TRBD1 | TRBJ1-5 | TRBV27 | TGTGCCAGCAGTTTATTAAAACCGGGACAGGCCTCCGTCCCGTCTCAGCCCCAGCATTTT | CASSLLKPGQASVPSQPQHF
- | TRBD2 | TRBJ2-1 | TRBV12-5 | TGTGCTAGTGGCCAGACTAGCGGGTCCCTCGGGGAGGGTGAGCAGTTCTTC | CASGQTSGSLGEGEQFF
- | - | TRBJ1-2 | TRBV3-1/TRBV3-2 | TGTGCCAGCAGCCACCAGGGTTTGTCAATTCCTTATGGCTACACCTTC | CASSHQGLSIPYGYTF
- | - | TRBJ1-5 | TRBV7-2 | TGTGCCAGCAGCCCAGGGGTAGGGAGCAATCAGCCCCAGCATTTT | CASSPGVGSNQPQHF
few | - | TRBJ2-1 | TRBV11-3 | TGTGCCAGCAGCTTCCGGTCTGTGGGACCAGCTGAGCAGTTCTTC | CASSFRSVGPAEQFF
- | TRBD2 | TRBJ2-1 | TRBV5-1 | TGCGCCAGCAGCTTGGCTAGCGGGGCCCAACCCGGCGGGTTCTTC | CASSLASGAQPGGFF
- | TRBD1 | TRBJ1-2 | TRBV2 | TGTGCCAGCAGCGGACAGGGGACCTATGGCTACACCTTC | CASSGQGTYGYTF
- | - | TRBJ1-4 | TRBV5-1 | TGCGCCAGCAGCTCTCAGGGGAATAATGAAAAACTGTTTTTT | CASSSQGNNEKLFF
- | - | TRBJ2-1 | TRBV11-3 | TGTGCCAGCAGCTCCAATCGCTTTGAGCAGTTCTTC | CASSSNRFEQFF
once | TRBD1 | TRBJ1-2 | TRBV5-1 | TGCGCCAGCACGGCGTCAGGGGGCAACTATGGCTACACCTTC | CASTASGGNYGYTF
- | TRBD1 | TRBJ2-6 | TRBV18 | TGTGCCAGCTCACCACCGGCAGGGGGCAGGTCTGGGGCCAACGTCCTGACTTTC | CASSPPAGGRSGANVLTF
- | TRBD2 | TRBJ2-1 | TRBV7-2 | TGTGCCAGCAGCTCCGGGACTAGCTCTCTCAATGAGCAGTTCTTC | CASSSGTSSLNEQFF
- | - | TRBJ1-4 | TRBV3-1/TRBV3-2 | TGTGCCAGCAGCCGAGACTGGGGAACTAATGAAAAACTGTTTTTT | CASSRDWGTNEKLFF
- | TRBD2 | TRBJ2-1 | TRBV7-2 | TGTGCCAGCAGCTTGAGAGCGGGAACAGCTCACAACAATGAGCAGTTCTTC | CASSLRAGTAHNNEQFF
few | TRBD1 | TRBJ2-1 | TRBV5-5 | TGTGCCAGCAGCTCCGGGACAGGGGTGACGAATGAGCAGTTCTTC | CASSSGTGVTNEQFF
few | TRBD1 | TRBJ1-2 | TRBV28 | TGTGCCACCACAGGGGCGTTCTATGGCTACACCTTC | CATTGAFYGYTF
once | - | TRBJ2-3 | TRBV24-1 | TGTGCCACCAGTGATGGAGGGACAGATACGCAGTATTTT | CATSDGGTDTQYF
few | - | TRBJ2-1 | TRBV27 | TGTGCCAGCATACGTCGGCGGGAAGGGCCGGGTGAGCAGTTCTTC | CASIRRREGPGEQFF
- | - | TRBJ2-1 | TRBV5-1 | TGCGCCAGCAGCCCCGACTCCCGCGAGGAGCAGTTCTTC | CASSPDSREEQFF
- | TRBD2 | TRBJ2-1 | TRBV7-6 | TGTGCCAGCACACATTTGCTAGCGGGAGGGAATGAGCAGTTCTTC | CASTHLLAGGNEQFF
once | TRBD1 | TRBJ1-1 | TRBV9 | TGTGCCAGCAGCGGAAGGACAGGGGGTAGCACTGAAGCTTTCTTT | CASSGRTGGSTEAFF
- | - | TRBJ1-1 | TRBV7-2 | TGTGCCAGCAGCTTAGTCATATTCGGGACTGAAGCTTTCTTT | CASSLVIFGTEAFF
- | - | TRBJ1-1 | TRBV27 | TGTGCCAGCAGTTTTAACGGGGCCCTGAACACTGAAGCTTTCTTT | CASSFNGALNTEAFF
- | - | TRBJ1-4 | TRBV18 | TGTGCCAGCTCACGTGGCAGGGATGAAAAACTGTTTTTT | CASSRGRDEKLFF